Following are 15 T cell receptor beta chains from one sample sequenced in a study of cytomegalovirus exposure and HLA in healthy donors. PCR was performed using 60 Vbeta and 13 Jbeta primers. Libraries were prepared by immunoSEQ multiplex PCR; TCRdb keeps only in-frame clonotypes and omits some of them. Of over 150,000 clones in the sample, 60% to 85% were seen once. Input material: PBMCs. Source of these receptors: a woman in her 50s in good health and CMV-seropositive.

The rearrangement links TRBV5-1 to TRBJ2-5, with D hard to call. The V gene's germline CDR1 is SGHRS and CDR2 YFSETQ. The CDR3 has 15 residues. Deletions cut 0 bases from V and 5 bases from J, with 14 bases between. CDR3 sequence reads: CASSLEPVQAETQYF. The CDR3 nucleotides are TGCGCCAGCAGCTTGGAACCAGTTCAGGCGGAGACCCAGTACTTC.

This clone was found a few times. DNA for the CDR3: TGTGCCAGCAGTGAACTGGACAGGGCGGATGGCTACACCTTC. The encoded protein is CASSELDRADGYTF. V and J are TRBV2 and TRBJ1-2; 8 bases map to TRBD1. Per the germline V gene, CDR1 is SNHLY and CDR2 is FYNNEI. CDR3 size: 14 residues. With 2 bases clipped from V and 6 bases from J, the junction kept 5 bases outside the gene matches.

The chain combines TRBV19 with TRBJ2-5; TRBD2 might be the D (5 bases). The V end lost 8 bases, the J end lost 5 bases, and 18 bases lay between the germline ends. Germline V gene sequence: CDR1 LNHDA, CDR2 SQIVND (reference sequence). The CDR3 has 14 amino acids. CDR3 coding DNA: TGTGCCAGTTCCACCAGGACTGCAGCCGAGACCCAGTACTTC. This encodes CASSTRTAAETQYF.

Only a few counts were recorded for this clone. DNA of the CDR3: TGTGCCAGCAGCGCACAGCACAGTTCAGAAGCTTTCTTT. It codes for CASSAQHSSEAFF. This chain links TRBV7-3 with TRBJ1-1; D remains ambiguous. Germline loops: CDR1 SGHTA, CDR2 FQGTGA. This CDR3 spans 13 amino acids. Trimming shortened V by 5 bases and J by 8 bases, and 15 bases separated the two germline ends.

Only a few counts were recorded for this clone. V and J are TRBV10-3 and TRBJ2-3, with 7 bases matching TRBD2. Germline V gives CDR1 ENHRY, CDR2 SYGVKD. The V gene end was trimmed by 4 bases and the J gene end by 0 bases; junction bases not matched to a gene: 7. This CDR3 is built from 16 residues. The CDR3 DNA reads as TGTGCCATCAGTGCCACTAGCGCAGCTAGCACAGATACGCAGTATTTT. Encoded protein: CAISATSAASTDTQYF.

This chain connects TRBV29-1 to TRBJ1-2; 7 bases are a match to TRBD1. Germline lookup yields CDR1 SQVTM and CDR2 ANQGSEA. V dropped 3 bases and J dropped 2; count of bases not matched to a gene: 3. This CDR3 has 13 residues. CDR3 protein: CSVDDRDNYGYTF. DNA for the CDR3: TGCAGCGTTGATGACAGGGACAACTATGGCTACACCTTC.

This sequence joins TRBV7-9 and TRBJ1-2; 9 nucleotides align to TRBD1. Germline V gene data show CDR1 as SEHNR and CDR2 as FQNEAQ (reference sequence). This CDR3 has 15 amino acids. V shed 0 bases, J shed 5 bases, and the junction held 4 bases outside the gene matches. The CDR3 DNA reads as TGTGCCAGCAGCTTAGCACCGGGACAGGGATATGGCTACACCTTC. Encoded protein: CASSLAPGQGYGYTF.

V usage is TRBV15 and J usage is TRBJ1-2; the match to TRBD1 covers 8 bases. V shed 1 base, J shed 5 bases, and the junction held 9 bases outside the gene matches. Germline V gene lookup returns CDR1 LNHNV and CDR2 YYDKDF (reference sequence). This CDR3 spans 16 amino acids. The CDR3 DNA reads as TGTGCCACCAGCAGAGCCGGACAGGGAGGAGGGTATGGCTACACCTTC. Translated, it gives CATSRAGQGGGYGYTF. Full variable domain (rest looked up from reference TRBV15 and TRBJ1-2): DAMVIQNPRYQVTQFGKPVTLSCSQTLNHNVMYWYQQKSSQAPKLLFHYYDKDFNNEADTPDNFQSRRPNTSFCFLDIRSPGLGDTAMYLCATSRAGQGGGYGYTFGSGTRLTVV.

CDR3 sequence reads: CASSRGQGLGQPQHF. In DNA, the CDR3 is TGTGCCAGCAGCCGCGGACAGGGTCTAGGTCAGCCCCAGCATTTT. The J gene is TRBJ1-5, the V gene TRBV27, with 8 bases lining up with TRBD1. The CDR3 length is 15 residues. J was trimmed by 6 bases and V by 6 bases; bases with no gene match: 10. Germline assignment: CDR1 MNHEY and CDR2 SMNVEV (reference sequence).

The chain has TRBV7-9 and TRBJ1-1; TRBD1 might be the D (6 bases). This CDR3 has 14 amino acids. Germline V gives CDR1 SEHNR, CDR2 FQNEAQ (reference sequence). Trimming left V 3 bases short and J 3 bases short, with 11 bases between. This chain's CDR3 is CASSFQNRDTEAFF. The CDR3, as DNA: TGTGCCAGCAGCTTCCAAAACAGGGACACTGAAGCTTTCTTT.

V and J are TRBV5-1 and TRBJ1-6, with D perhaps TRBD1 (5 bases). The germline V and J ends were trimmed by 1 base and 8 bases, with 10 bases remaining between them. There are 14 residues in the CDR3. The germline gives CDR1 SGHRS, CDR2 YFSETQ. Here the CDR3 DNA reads TGCGCCAGCAGCTTGAGACAGACCGATTCACCCCTCCACTTT. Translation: CASSLRQTDSPLHF.

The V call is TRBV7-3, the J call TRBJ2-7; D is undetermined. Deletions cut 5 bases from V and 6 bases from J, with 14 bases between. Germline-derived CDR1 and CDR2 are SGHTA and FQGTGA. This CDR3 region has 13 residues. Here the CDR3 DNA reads TGTGCCAGCAGCCTTACCCCTGGGCCCGAGCAGTACTTC. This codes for CASSLTPGPEQYF.

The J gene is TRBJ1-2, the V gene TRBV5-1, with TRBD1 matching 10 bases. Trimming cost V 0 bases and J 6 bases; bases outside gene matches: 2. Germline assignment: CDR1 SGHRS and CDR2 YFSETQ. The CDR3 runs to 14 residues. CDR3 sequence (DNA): TGCGCCAGCAGCTTGGGACAGGGGGCTGATGGCTACACCTTC. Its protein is CASSLGQGADGYTF.

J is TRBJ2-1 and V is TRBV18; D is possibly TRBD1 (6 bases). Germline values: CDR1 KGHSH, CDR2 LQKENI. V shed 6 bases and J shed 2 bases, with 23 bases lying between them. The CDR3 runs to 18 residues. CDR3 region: CASSSVFSVAGAYNEQFF. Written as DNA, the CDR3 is TGTGCCAGCTCCTCGGTTTTTAGTGTGGCAGGGGCCTACAATGAGCAGTTCTTC. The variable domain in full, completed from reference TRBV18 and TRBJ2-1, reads NAGVMQNPRHLVRRRGQEARLRCSPMKGHSHVYWYRQLPEEGLKFMVYLQKENIIDESGMPKERFSAEFPKEGPSILRIQQVVRGDSAAYFCASSSVFSVAGAYNEQFFGPGTRLTVL.

The CDR3 loop reads CASIRAGDNSPLHF. As DNA, the CDR3 is TGTGCCAGCATCAGGGCAGGGGATAATTCACCCCTCCACTTT. The rearrangement uses TRBV6-1 and TRBJ1-6; a weak D match, TRBD1 (6 bases). This CDR3 is 14 amino acids long. From germline, CDR1 is MNHNS and CDR2 SASEGT. Trimming took 7 bases from V and 5 from J, leaving 12 bases between them.